This section outlines one T cell receptor (beta chain) sequence together with its context. Germline CDR1 reads MNHEY; CDR2 reads SMNVEV (reference sequence). V was pared by 8 bases and J by 2 bases, with 11 bases between. This CDR3 has 13 residues. These data are taken from a study of blood T cell repertoires in COVID-19. Overall study: COVID-19 samples collected from the United States, Italy and Spain covered acute and convalescent phases. From T cells, B-cell-depleted T cells, or PBMCs came the material, which was cDNA or gDNA.

Original analysis: Amplification from reference gene primers served as the basis for estimated nucleated cell counts. Profiled with immunoSEQ multiplex PCR; TCRdb holds only in-frame clones, not every one. V and J calls and clone size are given by that table; D and trimming were obtained from the DNA. The sample gives tens of thousands of clones, 85% to 95% of which show up once; 3% to 4% is in the top ten. This TCR derives from a man aged 50 to 59 with acute or convalescent COVID-19. Sample: peripheral blood. The J gene is TRBJ2-3, the V gene TRBV27, with D perhaps TRBD2 (5 bases). This CDR3 is CASGTRVTDTQYF. The CDR3 DNA reads TGTGCCAGCGGAACGAGGGTCACAGATACGCAGTATTTT.